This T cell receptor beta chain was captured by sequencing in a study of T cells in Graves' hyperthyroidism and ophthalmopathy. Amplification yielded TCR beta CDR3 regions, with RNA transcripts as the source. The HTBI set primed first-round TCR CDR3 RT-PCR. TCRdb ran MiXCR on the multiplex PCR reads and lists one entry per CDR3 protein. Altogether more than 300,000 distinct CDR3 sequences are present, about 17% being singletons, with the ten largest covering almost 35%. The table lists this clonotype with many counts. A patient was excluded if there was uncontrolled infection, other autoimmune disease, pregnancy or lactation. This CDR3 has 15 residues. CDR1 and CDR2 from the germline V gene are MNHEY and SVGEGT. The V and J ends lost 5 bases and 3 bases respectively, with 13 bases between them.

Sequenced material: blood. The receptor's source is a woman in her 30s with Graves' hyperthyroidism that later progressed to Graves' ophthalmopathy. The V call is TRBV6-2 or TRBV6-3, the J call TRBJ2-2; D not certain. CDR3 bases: TGTGCCAGCAGTACCTCCGCACGGGACACCGGGGAGCTGTTTTTT. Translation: CASSTSARDTGELFF.